A single sample gave rise to the 16 T cell receptor beta chains below, sequenced in a study of vaccination and CD4 T cells after COVID-19. The Oncomine TCR Beta short-read assay sequenced DNA from cultured CD4+ T cells. From the PCR reads, TCRdb called clonotypes with MiXCR, one entry per CDR3 protein. The sample holds roughly 11,000 distinct CDR3 sequences, roughly half seen once. Treatment in this sample: approximately nine-day PBMC culture with coronavirus spike peptide pools or control peptides (ViraFEST assay). For these receptors, no antigen is known. The sequencing sample was made of CD4+ T cells from blood, cultured in vitro. The receptors come from a human donor who had recovered from COVID-19.

The V gene is TRBV2, the J gene TRBJ2-2; 9 bases match TRBD1. The CDR3 totals 14 residues. V dropped 7 bases and J dropped 4; count of bases not matched to a gene: 4. CDR1 is SNHLY and CDR2 is FYNNEI in the germline V gene. The CDR3 coding sequence is TGTGCCAGCATGGACAGGGGTGGCACCGGGGAGCTGTTTTTT. It specifies CASMDRGGTGELFF.

This clonotype has more than one count but fewer than ten. V usage is TRBV7-2 and J usage is TRBJ2-5, with D unresolved. The germline V gene has CDR1 SGHTA and CDR2 FQGNSA. This CDR3 is built from 15 residues. The V and J ends lost 4 bases and 6 bases respectively, with 18 bases between them. CDR3 DNA: TGTGCCAGCAGCTCCTCGCCCTCTTCCCGCAAGACCCAGTACTTC. Its protein is CASSSSPSSRKTQYF.

This chain uses TRBV20-1 with TRBJ1-3; 7 nucleotides line up with TRBD1. Germline CDR1 reads DFQATT; CDR2 reads SNEGSKA (reference sequence). V lost 7 bases and J lost 7; bases outside the gene matches: 10. The CDR3 runs to 13 residues. The CDR3 coding sequence is TGCAGTGTTCTGCCAGGGGGTCGGAACACCATATATTTT. Translated: CSVLPGGRNTIYF.

This clonotype has a handful of counts. The chain recombines TRBV18 with TRBJ1-2; D is perhaps TRBD1 (5 bases). CDR1 KGHSH and CDR2 LQKENI come from the germline V gene. The CDR3 totals 14 residues. The V end was cut by 2 bases, the J end by 2 bases, with 9 bases between. The CDR3 reads CASSPESGNYGYTF. The CDR3 DNA reads TGTGCCAGCTCACCAGAGTCAGGGAACTATGGCTACACCTTC.

V and J are TRBV6-5 and TRBJ1-1; D possibly corresponds to TRBD1 (5 bases). With 2 bases removed from V and 4 bases from J, the gap between germline ends came to 8 bases. Germline-derived CDR1 and CDR2 are MNHEY and SVGAGI. CDR3 size: 13 residues. The CDR3 DNA reads TGTGCCAGCAGTTACCTCGGGGGCACTGAAGCTTTCTTT. Its translation: CASSYLGGTEAFF.

The V and J genes are TRBV11-2 and TRBJ1-4; a possible D gene is TRBD1 (5 bases). Trimming stripped 4 bases from V and 6 bases from J, with 18 bases between. This CDR3 has 16 residues. The germline V gene encodes CDR1 SGHAT and CDR2 FQNNGV. CDR3 sequence (DNA): TGTGCCAGCAGCTCCGACTTTTCGACAGTGTATGAAAAACTGTTTTTT. Translated: CASSSDFSTVYEKLFF.

There are a few counts of this clonotype. V usage is TRBV20-1 and J usage is TRBJ1-1, with TRBD1 identical over 7 bases. CDR1 and CDR2 from the germline V gene are DFQATT and SNEGSKA (reference sequence). This CDR3 has 13 residues. After removal of 3 bases from V and 0 bases from J, the junction contained 1 base not matched to a gene. In nucleotides, the CDR3 is TGCAGTGCTAGGGGACAGTTGAACACTGAAGCTTTCTTT. Residues: CSARGQLNTEAFF.

This clonotype was found a few times. The chain has TRBV11-1 and TRBJ2-3; no reliable D call. The V and J ends lost 1 base and 0 bases respectively, with 5 bases between them. This CDR3 is built from 14 residues. Germline CDR1 and CDR2: SGHAT and FQDESV (reference sequence). CDR3 nucleotide sequence: TGTGCCAGCAGCTTAGGTTACAGCACAGATACGCAGTATTTT. This gives the protein CASSLGYSTDTQYF.

This clonotype has a handful of counts. The chain is built from TRBV6-1 and TRBJ1-2; weak D call: TRBD1 (5 bases). Trimming shortened V by 6 bases and J by 7 bases, and 24 bases separated the two germline ends. CDR1 MNHNS and CDR2 SASEGT come from the germline V gene. This CDR3 contains 16 residues. Here the CDR3 DNA reads TGTGCCAGCAGACGTGCCTTAATGAGGGGAATGAGTGGCTACACCTTC. Translating it yields CASRRALMRGMSGYTF.

The chain employs TRBV7-2 and TRBJ1-2, with D maybe TRBD1 (5 bases). V was trimmed by 2 bases and J by 1 base, leaving 8 bases between them. Germline loops: CDR1 SGHTA, CDR2 FQGNSA. The CDR3 covers 14 residues. This CDR3 reads CASSLLGVNYGYTF. The CDR3 nucleotides read TGTGCCAGCAGCTTACTAGGGGTTAACTATGGCTACACCTTC.

The rearrangement joins TRBV3-1 to TRBJ2-7; D may be TRBD2 (5 bases). V gave up 4 bases and J gave up 7 bases, with 20 bases separating them. The CDR3 length is 15 residues. CDR1 and CDR2 (germline): LGHDT, YNNKEL (reference sequence). The CDR3 bases are TGTGCCAGCAGCCCCGCCCTGAGCGGTCTCGGGGAGCAGTACTTC. It encodes CASSPALSGLGEQYF.

This chain links TRBV7-2 with TRBJ1-2, with D perhaps TRBD1 (6 bases). Germline-derived CDR1 and CDR2 are SGHTA and FQGNSA. This CDR3 spans 16 amino acids. V lost 1 base and J 8 bases, leaving 20 bases between the germline ends. The CDR3 nucleotides read TGTGCCAGCAGCTTAGTTTCCGGCAGGGGAGAGAGGGGCTACACCTTC. It encodes CASSLVSGRGERGYTF.

The rearrangement links TRBV10-2 to TRBJ1-4; the match to TRBD1 covers 10 bases. V was pared by 2 bases and J by 5 bases, with 2 bases of the junction left unmatched. The CDR3 contains 15 residues. Germline V lookup: CDR1 WSHSY, CDR2 SAAADI. CDR3 nucleotide sequence: TGCGCCAGCAGTGAGCCGGGACAGGGGAATGAAAAACTGTTTTTT. Translating gives CASSEPGQGNEKLFF.

This sequence joins TRBV10-2 and TRBJ1-2; TRBD1 aligns across 8 bases. CDR1 and CDR2 (germline): WSHSY, SAAADI. The trim removed 6 bases at V and 6 bases at J, leaving 9 bases unmatched. This CDR3 is 14 amino acids long. The DNA for the CDR3 is TGCGCCAGCAGGCCACTAGGGACAGGCAATGGCTACACCTTC. Its protein is CASRPLGTGNGYTF.

This clonotype was seen once. This chain links TRBV5-1 with TRBJ1-2, with 10 bases that match TRBD1. The CDR3 runs 15 residues. Trimming cost V 4 bases and J 4 bases; bases outside gene matches: 7. CDR1 and CDR2 (germline): SGHRS, YFSETQ. CDR3 in DNA: TGCGCCAGCAGCCCGGGACAGGGGTCGAGCTATGGCTACACCTTC. This encodes CASSPGQGSSYGYTF.

The chain links TRBV7-9 to TRBJ2-3; D remains unclear. The CDR3 is 14 amino acids. The V gene's germline CDR1 is SEHNR and CDR2 FQNEAQ (reference sequence). V gave up 3 bases and J gave up 0 bases, with 7 bases separating them. The CDR3 region is CASSFWGSTDTQYF. The DNA of the CDR3 is TGTGCCAGCAGCTTCTGGGGTAGCACAGATACGCAGTATTTT.